This TCR beta chain emerged from a study of CD8 T cells in ankylosing spondylitis. TCRdb ran MiXCR on the 5' RACE reads and lists one entry per CDR3 protein. This table holds under 200,000 distinct CDR3 sequences, 11% found once. The origin of this receptor is a male donor with ankylosing spondylitis or in good health (not recorded which). Sequenced input: blood, either unsorted or a sorted T cell fraction (not recorded which).

The CDR3 DNA reads TGTGCCAGCAGCTTAGGACAGGGACTGTTTTTT. Its protein product is CASSLGQGLFF. V usage is TRBV7-9 and J usage is TRBJ1-4; 7 bases are shared with TRBD1. The ends lost 1 base at V and 13 bases at J; junction bases unmatched: 0. The germline gives CDR1 SEHNR, CDR2 FQNEAQ (reference sequence). The CDR3 runs to 11 residues. The variable domain in full, with the rest retrieved from reference TRBV7-9 and TRBJ1-4, is DTGVSQNPRHKITKRGQNVTFRCDPISEHNRLYWYRQTLGQGPEFLTYFQNEAQLEKSRLLSDRFSAERPKGSFSTLEIQRTEQGDSAMYLCASSLGQGLFFGSGTQLSVL.